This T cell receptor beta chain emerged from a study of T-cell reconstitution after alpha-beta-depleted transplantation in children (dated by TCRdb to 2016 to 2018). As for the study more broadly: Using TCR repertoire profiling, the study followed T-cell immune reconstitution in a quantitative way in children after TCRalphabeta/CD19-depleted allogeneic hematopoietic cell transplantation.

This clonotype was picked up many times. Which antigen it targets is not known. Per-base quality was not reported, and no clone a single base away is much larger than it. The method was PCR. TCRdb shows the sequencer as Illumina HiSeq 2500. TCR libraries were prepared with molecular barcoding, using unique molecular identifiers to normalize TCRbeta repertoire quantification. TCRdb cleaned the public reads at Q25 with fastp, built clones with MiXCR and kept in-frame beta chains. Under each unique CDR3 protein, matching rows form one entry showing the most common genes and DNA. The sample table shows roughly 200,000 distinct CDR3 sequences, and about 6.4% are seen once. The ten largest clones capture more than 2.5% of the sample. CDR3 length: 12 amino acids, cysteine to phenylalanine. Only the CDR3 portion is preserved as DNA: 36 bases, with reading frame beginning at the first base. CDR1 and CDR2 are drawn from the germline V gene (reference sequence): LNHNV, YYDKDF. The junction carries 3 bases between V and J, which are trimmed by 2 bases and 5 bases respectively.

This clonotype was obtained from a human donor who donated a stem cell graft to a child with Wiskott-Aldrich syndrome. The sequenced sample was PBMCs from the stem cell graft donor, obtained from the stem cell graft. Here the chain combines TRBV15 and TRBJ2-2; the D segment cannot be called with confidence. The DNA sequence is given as TGTGCCACCAGCAGACTTACCGGGGAGCTGTTTTTT. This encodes CATSRLTGELFF.